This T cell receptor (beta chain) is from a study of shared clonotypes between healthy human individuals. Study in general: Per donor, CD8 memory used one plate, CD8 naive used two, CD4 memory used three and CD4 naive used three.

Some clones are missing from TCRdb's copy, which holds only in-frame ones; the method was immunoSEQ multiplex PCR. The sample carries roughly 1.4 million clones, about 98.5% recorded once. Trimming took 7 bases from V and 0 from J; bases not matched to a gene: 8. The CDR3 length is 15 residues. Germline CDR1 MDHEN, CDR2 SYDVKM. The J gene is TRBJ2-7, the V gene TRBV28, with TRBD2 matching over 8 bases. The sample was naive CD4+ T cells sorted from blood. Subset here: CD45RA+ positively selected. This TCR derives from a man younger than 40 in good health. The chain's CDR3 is CASNPLAGDSYEQYF. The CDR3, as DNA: TGTGCCAGCAACCCGCTAGCGGGTGACTCCTACGAGCAGTACTTC.